Reported below is one T cell receptor (beta chain). The V end was cut by 4 bases, the J end by 2 bases, with 19 bases between. The CDR3 spans 17 residues. Germline V lookup: CDR1 SGHDT, CDR2 YYEEEE. The sample is drawn from a study of shared clonotypes between healthy human individuals. Method: immunoSEQ multiplex PCR; TCRdb's copy keeps in-frame clones and lacks some. The sample shows a few million clones, around 95% of them seen only once. V gene TRBV5-6 combines with J gene TRBJ1-3; D gene uncertain. This sequence originates from a man aged 18 to 30 in good health. Sequenced input: naive CD4+ T cells sorted from blood. Subset specified: CD45RA+ positively selected. The CDR3: CASSLAIILTPGNTIYF. Here the CDR3 DNA reads TGTGCCAGCAGCCTCGCCATCATACTCACGCCTGGAAACACCATATATTTT.